This T cell receptor beta chain was captured in a study of cytomegalovirus exposure and HLA in healthy donors (dated by TCRdb to about 2017). About the study as a whole: An earlier analysis of roughly 610 of the donors reported approximately 280 Gb of sequence data and 95 million to 140 million unique TCR beta sequences obtained from approximately 180 million T cells. An early release that covered approximately 600 HLA-typed donors contained approximately 290 gigabases of sequencing data and around 80 million unique TCR sequences. Among the roughly 400 genotyped donors, approximately 76% belonged to the genetic ancestry cluster associated with self-reported Caucasian donors. The aim of the study was to test whether cataloging public T cell receptors could identify signatures of past pathogen exposure. The T cell repertoires of under 700 subjects were profiled by immunosequencing and related to cytomegalovirus serostatus. A separate validation cohort of 100 to 150 different subjects was used in addition to the approximately 700-subject first cohort. To predict cytomegalovirus infection status, the study combined high-throughput TCR immunosequencing, statistical association of individual TCRs with disease status, and machine learning. A later analysis re-analyzed previously published TCR beta repertoires from roughly 690 donors and added high-resolution HLA genotyping to study TCR occurrence patterns. Rather than drawing on any new phenotypic data, the later analysis identified candidate immune exposures from TCR beta sequences and the way those sequences occurred across donors. An earlier analysis of approximately 500 of the donors applied high-throughput TCR beta sequencing to assess whether each TCR beta V gene segment acted as functional or pseudogenic. Donor age, sex, ethnicity and CMV serostatus were collected together with the repertoire data. In a later genetic analysis, genome-wide SNP genotypes for about 65% of the roughly 670 donors were used, and that subset was treated as a discovery cohort. All discovery cohort repertoires had been generated using a single sequencing platform. HLA typing included class I and class II loci at four-digit resolution. The number of typed donors differed by locus: roughly 629-640 for A, B, C, DRB1 and DQB1; roughly 510 for DQA1; fewer than 610 for DPA1; and some 470 for DPB1. Four or five DR-DQ haplotypes were handled as single units for association and clustering, since linkage in the cohort was strong. On average, 235,054 unique TCR beta nucleotide sequences were sequenced per donor among 350 to 400 genotyped donors of the cohort, with about 19% of those sequences being non-productive. General study outcomes and caveats: In a later analysis, the rate of TCR association differed among HLA loci, with DRB1 alleles having the most associated TCRs and HLA-C alleles having the fewest. According to a later analysis, parvovirus B19, influenza, CMV and Epstein-Barr virus appeared linked to several top co-occurrence clusters. When HLA alleles, especially DR and DQ, strongly co-occurred, TCR associations were difficult to assign to individual alleles. Three of the identified cytomegalovirus-associated TCR beta chains were confirmed in vitro to be specific for cytomegalovirus antigens. In an earlier analysis of approximately 590 of the donors, most TCR beta V segments appeared in productive rearrangements about 87% or about 30% of the time, broadly matching IMGT annotations. Because the 87-base-pair reads could not distinguish some IMGT-functional V segments, including TRBV6-2 and TRBV6-3, those segments were excluded. The authors suggested that the approach could potentially be extended to other disease states and immunological phenotypes. In the study, roughly 160 TCR beta chains were listed as associated with cytomegalovirus. Specific HLA alleles were associated with roughly 16,000 TCR beta sequences at a false discovery rate of 0.05 in a later analysis. Across donors, most TCR sequences were observed very rarely, whereas some public TCRs were present in many individuals. The classifier was reported to diagnose cytomegalovirus status with high specificity and sensitivity in both the original cohort and the validation cohort. This cohort had only TCR beta chains sequenced, and the lack of alpha or paired-chain data limited which features could be detected. In a later analysis, HLA-associated TCR beta chains were found to be more clonally expanded and to have lower generation probabilities than equally common non-associated chains. A further reported finding was that TCR beta sequences accurately predicted the HLA-A and HLA-B alleles for most subjects in the first cohort. Correlated functional status among segregating V segments might be attributable to linkage disequilibrium, but an unknown experimental factor could not be ruled out. In a later analysis, most CMV-associated TCR beta chains were found to appear HLA-restricted, with HLA associations seemingly driven largely by CMV exposure. According to a later genetic analysis, donors in an Asian-associated ancestry cluster had fewer N-insertions in productive TCRs than the approximately 650-donor mean. A group of highly shared sequence variants was considered likely to be a technical artifact of the sequencing pipeline. About 17 rarely observed V segments, including chromosome 9 orphons, were excluded from the earlier analysis of approximately 500 of the donors because counts were too low. The presence/absence analyses assumed that sequencing depth was roughly uniform across donors, and that assumption may not be true. Because HLA typing was missing for some donors at each locus, association tests included only the typed subset. For the cohort, immune exposure information was limited to CMV serostatus. V-gene and J-gene trimming of TCR beta chains was associated with a missense DCLRE1C variant in a later genetic analysis, and the association was replicated in an independent cohort.

Libraries were constructed by the immunoSEQ multiplex PCR assay. A mixture of 60 forward primers for TCR Vbeta segments and 13 reverse primers for TCR Jbeta segments was used in the multiplex PCR. Amplification of the CDR3 region of rearranged TCR beta genes was performed with a multiplex PCR assay on genomic DNA. Amplified TCR beta libraries were sequenced as 87-base-pair reads on the Illumina HiSeq System. Regarding the original processing steps: In a later analysis, 70 million to 95 million unique TCR beta chains were counted across the 690 or so repertoires, and approximately 11 million of these chains were shared by at least two donors. To remove PCR and sequencing errors, raw reads were error-corrected and collapsed into unique sequences using a nearest-neighbor algorithm that merged closely related sequences. V, D and J gene segments were assigned by aligning CDR3 sequences to IMGT reference sequences. For a sequence to be retained, at least a six-nucleotide match to both a V gene segment and a J gene segment was required. Rearrangements were classified as productive when the CDR3 lacked stop codons and remained in frame with V and J, and all other rearrangements were classified as non-productive. CDR3 was defined by IMGT convention, running from the second conserved V-encoded cysteine to the conserved J-encoded phenylalanine. The earlier analysis of 500 to 650 of the donors excluded any sequence lacking an unambiguous match to a single V gene segment. In an earlier analysis of several hundred of the donors, V segments were called functional above 56.7% productive rearrangements and were called segregating when the between-donor standard deviation exceeded 5%. A statistical classification framework was built for diagnosing cytomegalovirus status from the catalog of TCR beta chain sequences. A later analysis assigned V and J genes by comparing TCR nucleotide sequences with IMGT/GENE-DB human TR gene sequences. Using the TCRdist pipeline, a later analysis assigned CDR3 sequences along with most-parsimonious VDJ recombination scenarios. In a later analysis, each TCR beta chain was defined by its CDR3 amino acid sequence together with its V-gene family, and reads without a unique V-gene family were excluded. To address suspected cross-contamination and a sequencing artifact, a later analysis removed under 600 highly shared, low-generation-probability nucleotide sequences. A later analysis calculated a clonal expansion index for each public chain from normalized within-repertoire ranks of inferred template counts. In a later analysis, generation probabilities were computed with a VDJ recombination model fitted to out-of-frame rearrangements, and the resulting probabilities were checked against IGoR. In a later analysis, hypergeometric tests were used to score TCR-TCR, TCR-HLA and TCR-CMV co-occurrence, with a repertoire-size bias correction applied to TCR pairs. False discovery rates were estimated in a later analysis by permuting HLA or CMV assignments 20 times. In a later analysis, co-occurring TCRs were grouped using DBSCAN, with TCRdist sequence similarity added in when clustering inside HLA-allele-positive subsets. Repertoires with fewer than 30,000 or more than 120,000 public chains were left out of co-occurrence clustering, as were several repertoires with anomalous nucleotide sharing. Here the immuneACCESS table is served through TCRdb, limited to in-frame sequences with V and J called. Missing clones are a known gap in these copies; in checked studies unresolved V genes cover under half, and the rest lacks a known reason. The V and J calls and clone size were taken over from that table, and D and trimming were inferred from the DNA. This sample is represented by some 220,000 clones; roughly 81% of them were singletons. Together, the top ten hold about 0.25% of the sample.

The cohort was made up of approximately 670 healthy bone marrow donors. At the time of sampling, all cohort members were nominally healthy, though unrecorded immune exposures were likely present. The donor was CMV seronegative and was included in the group of 352 seronegative cohort members. A peripheral blood sample was collected from each donor, and TCR beta sequencing was performed on peripheral blood mononuclear cells. The Qiagen DNeasy Blood Extraction Kit was used to extract genomic DNA from the blood cell samples. Of note for this clone: The specificity of this receptor is unknown. Base qualities are not recorded, but no much larger clone differs from it by a single base.

Via the germline V gene, CDR1 is MGHRA and CDR2 YSYEKL. Trimming removed 2 bases from V and 6 bases from J; the gene matches leave 8 bases unexplained. Including the terminal cysteine and phenylalanine, the CDR3 comprises 17 residues. Only the CDR3 part of the read is kept: 51 bases, read in frame from the first base. What was sequenced was PBMCs. Recombination linked TRBV4-1 to TRBJ2-2; 11 bases in the middle match TRBD2. The origin of this receptor is a girl aged 2 to 9 in good health and CMV-seronegative. The CDR3 sequence is CASSQWSSGRVPGELFF. The sequenced DNA: TGCGCCAGCAGCCAATGGAGTAGCGGGAGGGTCCCCGGGGAGCTGTTTTTT.